These T cell receptor beta chains were read from a single sample in a study of T cell changes during pregnancy in multiple sclerosis. Sequencing used immunoSEQ multiplex PCR; TCRdb keeps in-frame clones, though not all of them. The top ten clones hold about 2.3% of a sample with some 70,000 clones, about nine tenths of them seen once. The sequenced sample was peripheral blood, obtained in the first trimester of pregnancy. The receptors were gathered from a female donor with multiple sclerosis, enrolled in a pregnancy study. Each CDR3 is given with its conserved first and last residue. D genes are given only for firm matches. The size field is filled for only some rows; it gives once, few, many or a size class.

>TRBV29-1|NA|TRBJ2-1|NA
TGCAGCGTTGGGGGGGTAGCCCGAGGCTACAATGAGCAGTTCTTC
CSVGGVARGYNEQFF
>TRBV6-1|NA|TRBJ1-1|NA
TGTGCCAGCACTGAGTCGGTTCACACTGAAGCTTTCTTT
CASTESVHTEAFF
>TRBV10-3|NA|TRBJ2-3|NA
TGTGCCATCACACGCGGACAGCGCACAGATACGCAGTATTTT
CAITRGQRTDTQYF
>TRBV5-1|NA|TRBJ2-1|NA
TGCGCCAGCAGCTCCTTACAGGGTTCCTACAATGAGCAGTTCTTC
CASSSLQGSYNEQFF
>TRBV6-4|NA|TRBJ2-3|NA
TGTGCCAGCAGTCCGACAGTACAAGATAGCACAGATACGCAGTATTTT
CASSPTVQDSTDTQYF
>TRBV27|NA|TRBJ1-1|NA
TGTGCCAGCAGTTCTCGATTCAGGGAGGTTAGTGAAGCTTTCTTT
CASSSRFREVSEAFF
>TRBV19|NA|TRBJ2-1|NA
TGTGCCAGTAGCCCCCTTCCCCTCTCGAATGAGCAGTTCTTC
CASSPLPLSNEQFF
>TRBV7-9|TRBD1|TRBJ1-4|NA
TGTGCCAGCAGCTCTTCTCCGGGACAGCTAAATGAAAAACTGTTTTTT
CASSSSPGQLNEKLFF
>TRBV7-9|NA|TRBJ2-3|NA
TGTGCCAGCAGCTTAGGGGGCTATACAGATACGCAGTATTTT
CASSLGGYTDTQYF
>TRBV10-2|TRBD2|TRBJ2-2|NA
TGCGCCAGCAGTGAGGAGGGACTAGCGGGGGGAACCGGGGAGCTGTTTTTT
CASSEEGLAGGTGELFF
>TRBV6-4|NA|TRBJ2-2|NA
TGTGCCAGCAGTAGAAAAAGGACAGAGAACACCGGGGAGCTGTTTTTT
CASSRKRTENTGELFF
>TRBV6-1|TRBD2|TRBJ2-5|NA
TGTGCCAGCAGCCCGAGCGGGGGGGCCGGAGAGACCCAGTACTTC
CASSPSGGAGETQYF
>TRBV6-1|TRBD1|TRBJ2-3|NA
TGTGCCAGCAGTGAGGCGGGACAGGCAGATACGCAGTATTTT
CASSEAGQADTQYF
>TRBV6-6|NA|TRBJ1-1|NA
TGTGCCAGCAGTTACATACATCCGAACACTGAAGCTTTCTTT
CASSYIHPNTEAFF
>TRBV5-1|TRBD2|TRBJ2-3|NA
TGCGCCAGCAGCGCCGCTAGCGGGGCGGATACGCAGTATTTT
CASSAASGADTQYF
>TRBV9|NA|TRBJ2-3|NA
TGTGCCAGCAGCTCCCAGGGAGGAACAGATACGCAGTATTTT
CASSSQGGTDTQYF
>TRBV5-1|NA|TRBJ1-1|NA
TGCGCCAGCAGCTTAGGACAGCCGAACACTGAAGCTTTCTTT
CASSLGQPNTEAFF
>TRBV7-9|NA|TRBJ1-1|NA
TGTGCCAGCAGCCTCCTCGGGACTGAAGCTTTCTTT
CASSLLGTEAFF
>TRBV19|NA|TRBJ1-5|few
TGTGCCAGTAGGCAGGGTAATTACAATCAGCCCCAGCATTTT
CASRQGNYNQPQHF
>TRBV18|NA|TRBJ1-2|NA
TGTGCCAGCTCACGAGGTTCGAAAGAAGGCTACACCTTC
CASSRGSKEGYTF
>TRBV6-6|NA|TRBJ1-1|once
TGTGCCAGCAGACCAGGCTCAGGGGCCCCCAACACTGAAGCTTTCTTT
CASRPGSGAPNTEAFF
>TRBV28|NA|TRBJ2-1|NA
TGTGCCAGCAGCCATGCTGACCGGGACATCAATGAGCAGTTCTTC
CASSHADRDINEQFF
>TRBV6-1|NA|TRBJ1-2|NA
TGTGCCAGCAGACCGACAGATCAGAGGGGCTACACCTTC
CASRPTDQRGYTF
>TRBV7-9|NA|TRBJ1-6|NA
TGTGCCAGCAGCAATGAGGTGGGGACATCTCCTTCACCCCTCCACTTT
CASSNEVGTSPSPLHF
>TRBV19|NA|TRBJ1-5|NA
TGTGCCAGTAATATCGGTCGCAACCCGGGTTTGCAGCCCCAGCATTTT
CASNIGRNPGLQPQHF
>TRBV6-1|TRBD1|TRBJ2-7|NA
TGTGCCAGCAGTGGACGGACAGGACCCTACGAGCAGTACTTC
CASSGRTGPYEQYF
>TRBV28|NA|TRBJ2-6|NA
TGTGCCAGCAGTTTCCGGGACATCGGCGTGGTATCCGGGGCCAACGTCCTGACTTTC
CASSFRDIGVVSGANVLTF
>TRBV30|NA|TRBJ1-5|NA
TGTGCCTGGAGTGCGGGGGTGGGTTACCAGCCCCAGCATTTT
CAWSAGVGYQPQHF
>TRBV7-8|NA|TRBJ2-5|NA
TGTGCCAGCAGCTTGAGCAGGGCCCAAGAGACCCAGTACTTC
CASSLSRAQETQYF
>TRBV5-8|NA|TRBJ2-1|NA
TGTGCCAGCAGCCCTCTCGAGAGGGTCAACTACAATGAGCAGTTCTTC
CASSPLERVNYNEQFF
>TRBV7-9|TRBD2|TRBJ2-3|NA
TGTGCCAGCAGCTTAGGGACTAGTGAAGCAGATACGCAGTATTTT
CASSLGTSEADTQYF
>TRBV4-1|TRBD1|TRBJ1-2|NA
TGCGCCAGCAGCCAAGTAGGACAGGCCTTCAACTATGGCTACACCTTC
CASSQVGQAFNYGYTF
>TRBV6-6|NA|TRBJ1-1|NA
TGTGCCAGCACGGATATGGTCGAGGACACTGAAGCTTTCTTT
CASTDMVEDTEAFF
>TRBV28|TRBD1|TRBJ1-2|NA
TGTGCCAGCAGCCCCCCCCCAGGGGGCATCTATGGCTACACCTTC
CASSPPPGGIYGYTF
>TRBV6-6|NA|TRBJ2-7|once
TGTGCCAGCAGCAACAGGGCCTCGACGGGAACCTACGAGCAGTACTTC
CASSNRASTGTYEQYF
>TRBV19|NA|TRBJ2-7|once
TGTGCCAGTAGTTTCCAGGCCTCCTCCTACGAGCAGTACTTC
CASSFQASSYEQYF
>TRBV5-1|TRBD1|TRBJ2-1|NA
TGCGCCAGCAGCTTGGGTCCGGGACAGCAAAGCTCCTACAATGAGCAGTTCTTC
CASSLGPGQQSSYNEQFF
>TRBV10-2|TRBD1|TRBJ1-2|NA
TGCGCCAGCAGTGAGTCCGGGACAGGCCTCAGCACCTTC
CASSESGTGLSTF
>TRBV29-1|NA|TRBJ1-1|NA
TGCAGCGTTGACAGGGGTACTGAAGCTTTCTTT
CSVDRGTEAFF
>TRBV18|TRBD2|TRBJ2-1|NA
TGTGCCAGCTCCTGGACTAGCGGGACTTCCTACAATGAGCAGTTCTTC
CASSWTSGTSYNEQFF
>TRBV6-1|NA|TRBJ2-3|once
TGTGCCAGCAGTCCGTCAGGGGGGACAGATACGCAGTATTTT
CASSPSGGTDTQYF
>TRBV12-5|TRBD2|TRBJ2-1|NA
TGTGCTAGTGGTCCCGGGACTAGACGGCAGTTCTTC
CASGPGTRRQFF
>TRBV10-1|NA|TRBJ1-1|NA
TGCGCCGGCAGTGGAGAAATGAACACTGAAGCTTTCTTT
CAGSGEMNTEAFF
>TRBV28|TRBD1|TRBJ1-5|once
TGTGCCAGCAGCTTTTCGGGACAGGGCACCAATCAGCCCCAGCATTTT
CASSFSGQGTNQPQHF
>TRBV2|NA|TRBJ1-5|NA
TGTGCCAGCGAGGGTAGCAATCAGCCCCAGCATTTT
CASEGSNQPQHF
>TRBV5-1|TRBD1|TRBJ1-1|NA
TGCGCCAGCAGCTTGGGACAGGGCGTCAACACTGAAGCTTTCTTT
CASSLGQGVNTEAFF
>TRBV7-8|TRBD1|TRBJ2-5|NA
TGTGCCAGCAGCTTAGGAAGGACAGGGGGCTGGGAGACCCAGTACTTC
CASSLGRTGGWETQYF
>TRBV6-1|NA|TRBJ2-1|NA
TGTGCCAGCAGTGAAAGGGGCCGGGGGGCTTTGCAGTTCTTC
CASSERGRGALQFF
>TRBV13|TRBD2|TRBJ2-3|NA
TGTGCCAGCAGCTCCCCCGGGACTAGCGGCACAGATACGCAGTATTTT
CASSSPGTSGTDTQYF
>TRBV7-9|TRBD2|TRBJ2-3|NA
TGTGCCAGCAGCTTAGGACTAGCGTTTGATACGCAGTATTTT
CASSLGLAFDTQYF
>TRBV5-1|NA|TRBJ1-2|NA
TGCGCCAGCAGCCAACTTCAGGGGCTGGGAAATGGCTACACCTTC
CASSQLQGLGNGYTF
>TRBV5-6|NA|TRBJ2-1|NA
TGTGCCAGCAGCGGTGGGCCCGACAGCTCCTACAATGAGCAGTTCTTC
CASSGGPDSSYNEQFF
>TRBV18|TRBD1|TRBJ2-1|NA
TGTGCCAGCTCACCCTTGGACAGGGGCCCTTACAATGAGCAGTTCTTC
CASSPLDRGPYNEQFF